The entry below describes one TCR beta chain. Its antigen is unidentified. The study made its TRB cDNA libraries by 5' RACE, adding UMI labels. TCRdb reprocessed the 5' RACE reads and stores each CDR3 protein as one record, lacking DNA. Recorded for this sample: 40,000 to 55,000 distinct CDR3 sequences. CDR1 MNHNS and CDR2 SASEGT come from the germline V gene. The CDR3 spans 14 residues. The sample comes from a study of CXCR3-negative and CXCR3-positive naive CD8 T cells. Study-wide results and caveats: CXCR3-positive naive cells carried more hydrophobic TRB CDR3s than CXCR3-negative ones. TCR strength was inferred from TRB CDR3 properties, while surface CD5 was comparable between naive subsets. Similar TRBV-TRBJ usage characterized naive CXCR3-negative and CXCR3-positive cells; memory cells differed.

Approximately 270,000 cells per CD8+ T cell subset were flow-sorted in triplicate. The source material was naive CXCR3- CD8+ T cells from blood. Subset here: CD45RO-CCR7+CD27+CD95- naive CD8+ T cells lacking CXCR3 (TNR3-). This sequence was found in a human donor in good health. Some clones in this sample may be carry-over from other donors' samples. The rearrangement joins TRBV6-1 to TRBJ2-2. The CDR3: CASSEWGGEGELFF.